A single sample gave rise to the 17 T cell receptor beta chains below, sequenced in a study of human T cells and chemical hapten exposure. Time point here: pre-sensitization, week 0. Regarding treatment: therapeutic diphenylcyclopropenone sensitization with weekly scalp DPC. TCRdb reprocessed the RACE reads via MiXCR and lists one record per CDR3 protein. Of some 110,000 distinct CDR3 sequences listed, around 12% are singletons. This specimen was whole blood, taken in connection with sensitization to the hapten diphenylcyclopropenone (DPC). These receptors all come from a woman between 50 and 59 years old with alopecia areata. Some clones in this sample may be carry-over from other donors' samples.

This clonotype was observed many times. The chain has TRBV7-2 and TRBJ2-5; weak D call: TRBD1 (5 bases). The CDR3 runs to 13 residues. CDR1 and CDR2 from the germline V gene are SGHTA and FQGNSA. V gave up 5 bases and J gave up 1 base, with 8 bases separating them. CDR3 sequence (DNA): TGTGCCAGCAGCCCACAGGTCCAAGAGACCCAGTACTTC. The encoded protein is CASSPQVQETQYF.

There are many counts of this clonotype. This chain connects TRBV7-6 to TRBJ2-7, with a tentative D call TRBD2 (5 bases). The CDR3 loop spans 16 amino acids. Germline CDR1 is SGHVS and CDR2 is FNYEAQ. The V and J ends lost 5 bases and 6 bases respectively, with 23 bases between them. For the CDR3, the DNA is TGTGCCAGCAGCGAAGAAGGGCATGTGGGCAGCGGCGAGCAGTACTTC. It yields the protein CASSEEGHVGSGEQYF. The full variable domain, rest sourced from reference TRBV7-6 and TRBJ2-7, is GAGVSQSPRYKVTKRGQDVALRCDPISGHVSLYWYRQALGQGPEFLTYFNYEAQQDKSGLPNDRFSAERPEGSISTLTIQRTEQRDSAMYRCASSEEGHVGSGEQYFGPGTRLTVT.

There are a few counts of this clonotype. The chain joins TRBV12-3 or TRBV12-4 to TRBJ1-5; D is ambiguous. The V and J ends lost 5 bases and 3 bases respectively, with 26 bases between them. The CDR3 is made up of 19 amino acids. The CDR3 spells CASSPRVFISARINQPQHF. CDR3 in DNA: TGTGCCAGCAGTCCCCGCGTGTTCATTTCGGCCCGAATCAATCAGCCCCAGCATTTT.

The chain recombines TRBV20-1 with TRBJ2-1; 8 bases line up with TRBD2. The CDR3 consists of 14 residues. With V trimmed by 6 bases and J by 7 bases, 11 bases remained unmatched. Germline lookup yields CDR1 DFQATT and CDR2 SNEGSKA (reference sequence). The CDR3 nucleotides read TGCAGTGCCCCACGTGGGAGCGGGAGTAATGAGCAGTTCTTC. Amino acid sequence: CSAPRGSGSNEQFF.

This CDR3 reads CSVGTDQFF. The CDR3 DNA sequence: TGCAGCGTTGGGACGGACCAGTTCTTC. This chain uses TRBV29-1 with TRBJ2-1, with no clear D. CDR1 is SQVTM, CDR2 ANQGSEA, per germline. This CDR3 is built from 9 residues. The V end was cut by 4 bases, the J end by 13 bases, with 8 bases between.

This clonotype has more than one count but fewer than ten. V gene TRBV11-2 combines with J gene TRBJ2-1, with 7 bases identical to TRBD2. J gave up 3 bases and V 1 base, and 6 bases lay outside the gene matches. There are 16 residues in the CDR3. Germline V gene data show CDR1 as SGHAT and CDR2 as FQNNGV. Here the CDR3 reads CASSLGRSGIYNEQFF. The CDR3 region has the DNA TGTGCCAGCAGCTTAGGGAGGAGCGGGATCTACAATGAGCAGTTCTTC.

This clonotype was found a few times. The chain carries TRBV27 and TRBJ2-7; either TRBD1 or TRBD2 may fit D (6 bases each). Germline V gene sequence: CDR1 MNHEY, CDR2 SMNVEV (reference sequence). Deletions cut 2 bases from V and 5 bases from J, with 7 bases between. The CDR3 consists of 12 residues. The CDR3 DNA reads TGTGCCAGCAGTTTACGGGGGCACGAGCAGTACTTC. Translating it yields CASSLRGHEQYF.

This clonotype was observed a handful of times. The chain joins TRBV20-1 to TRBJ1-1; 11 bases align to TRBD1. The CDR3 is made up of 20 amino acids. V lost 1 base to trimming and J lost 3 bases; unmatched junction nucleotides: 19. Germline loops: CDR1 DFQATT, CDR2 SNEGSKA (reference sequence). This CDR3 reads CSARGPPPRDRGRGHTEAFF. As DNA, the CDR3 is TGCAGTGCTAGAGGCCCCCCACCCCGGGACAGGGGGAGAGGACACACTGAAGCTTTCTTT.

This clonotype was counted ten times or more. The rearrangement joins TRBV20-1 to TRBJ2-3, with 13 bases fitting TRBD2. CDR3 size: 15 residues. J was trimmed by 2 bases and V by 3 bases; bases with no gene match: 2. CDR1 is DFQATT, CDR2 SNEGSKA, per germline (reference sequence). This chain's CDR3 is CSARGLAGSTDTQYF. CDR3 DNA sequence: TGCAGTGCTAGGGGACTAGCGGGATCCACAGATACGCAGTATTTT.

This clonotype was detected a few times. The rearrangement uses TRBV9 and TRBJ1-2; D is unclear. V lost 3 bases to trimming and J lost 4 bases, with 7 bases between them. CDR3 length: 12 residues. Germline CDR1 and CDR2: SGDLS and YYNGEE. CDR3 in DNA: TGTGCCAGCAGCGATCGTCCCTATGGCTACACCTTC. Translation gives CASSDRPYGYTF.

This clonotype was seen a handful of times. This chain uses TRBV5-4 with TRBJ2-5; D remains ambiguous. Per the germline V gene, CDR1 is SGHNT and CDR2 is YYREEE (reference sequence). The CDR3 has 14 residues. Trimming left V 5 bases short and J 0 bases short, with 11 bases between. The DNA for the CDR3 is TGTGCCAGCAGTCTTCGAACCAACCAAGAGACCCAGTACTTC. Amino acid sequence: CASSLRTNQETQYF.

The table lists this clonotype with a few counts. The rearrangement uses TRBV20-1 and TRBJ1-4, with D possibly matching TRBD1 (5 bases). CDR1 and CDR2 from the germline V gene are DFQATT and SNEGSKA (reference sequence). The CDR3 spans 13 residues. Trimming removed 6 bases at V and 4 bases at J, with 12 bases between. The CDR3 DNA reads TGCAGTGCGGAGGGGTTACTTAATGAAAAACTGTTTTTT. Translation: CSAEGLLNEKLFF.

This clonotype was detected only a few times. The chain recombines TRBV28 with TRBJ2-3; 7 bases align to TRBD1. From germline, CDR1 is MDHEN and CDR2 SYDVKM. V dropped 5 bases and J dropped 5; count of bases not matched to a gene: 4. The CDR3 is 13 amino acids. The DNA for the CDR3 is TGTGCCAGCAGTATACAGGGGCTAGATACGCAGTATTTT. It encodes CASSIQGLDTQYF.

The chain employs TRBV7-9 and TRBJ1-6; D not certain. Germline CDR1 SEHNR, CDR2 FQNEAQ (reference sequence). V lost 2 bases and J 9 bases, leaving 11 bases between the germline ends. CDR3 length: 14 residues. For the CDR3, the DNA is TGTGCCAGCAGCTTATTGGGGAATGGTTCACCCCTCCACTTT. This encodes CASSLLGNGSPLHF.

This clonotype has just a few counts. The chain is built from TRBV12-5 and TRBJ2-3, with a possible D match to TRBD2 (5 bases). The length of the CDR3 is 13 residues. Germline V lookup: CDR1 LGHNT, CDR2 FRNRAP. The V gene lost 7 bases and the J gene lost 3 bases, with 11 bases spanning the gap. The CDR3 loop reads CASALGGTDTQYF. CDR3 nucleotides: TGTGCTAGTGCCCTAGGCGGGACAGATACGCAGTATTTT. Together with reference TRBV12-5 and TRBJ2-3, the CDR3 gives the full variable domain: DARVTQTPRHKVTEMGQEVTMRCQPILGHNTVFWYRQTMMQGLELLAYFRNRAPLDDSGMPKDRFSAEMPDATLATLKIQPSEPRDSAVYFCASALGGTDTQYFGPGTRLTVL.

The rearrangement links TRBV7-9 to TRBJ2-2, with a tentative D call TRBD1 (5 bases). This CDR3 comprises 15 residues. Germline-derived CDR1 and CDR2 are SEHNR and FQNEAQ (reference sequence). V lost 9 bases and J 0 bases, leaving 14 bases between the germline ends. This CDR3 is CARTDRLANTGELFF. CDR3 bases: TGTGCCAGGACTGACAGACTTGCGAACACCGGGGAGCTGTTTTTT.

The genes are TRBV7-9 and TRBJ2-3, with D perhaps TRBD2 (6 bases). The germline V gene encodes CDR1 SEHNR and CDR2 FQNEAQ (reference sequence). The CDR3 length is 15 residues. Trimming took off 4 bases at V and 1 base at J, with 12 bases between the two ends. The CDR3 protein is CASSSSPGGTDTQYF. The CDR3 nucleotides read TGTGCCAGCAGCTCGTCCCCGGGAGGCACAGATACGCAGTATTTT. Combining the CDR3 with reference TRBV7-9 and TRBJ2-3 gives the whole variable domain DTGVSQNPRHKITKRGQNVTFRCDPISEHNRLYWYRQTLGQGPEFLTYFQNEAQLEKSRLLSDRFSAERPKGSFSTLEIQRTEQGDSAMYLCASSSSPGGTDTQYFGPGTRLTVL.